The rows below give T cell receptor beta chains drawn from one sample of a study of blood T cells in healthy people across ages. MiXCR, run by TCRdb on the 5' RACE reads, gives a single entry per CDR3 protein. The sample carries 550,000 to 700,000 distinct CDR3 sequences, 25% to 30% recorded once. The sequencing input was blood. The receptors shown here come from a woman in her 70s in good health. CDR3s include the opening cysteine and the closing phenylalanine or tryptophan. Fields, in order: CDR3 DNA, CDR3 protein, clone size, V gene, J gene, D gene. A D gene is named only where the DNA matches it firmly. Clone size, where shown, is once, few, many, or a class for clones that have expanded.

DNA: TGTGCCAGCAGCTCGGCCGGTGGGGCGCTAACCGGGGAGCTGTTTTTT
CDR3: CASSSAGGALTGELFF
size: -
V: TRBV5-5
J: TRBJ2-2
D: -

DNA: TGTGCCAGCAGCGTAGAACCGGCGAACACCGGGGAGCTGTTTTTT
CDR3: CASSVEPANTGELFF
size: -
V: TRBV9
J: TRBJ2-2
D: -

DNA: TGCGCCAGCAGCCAAACAGCAAACACGGAGCAGTACTTC
CDR3: CASSQTANTEQYF
size: -
V: TRBV4-3
J: TRBJ2-7
D: -

DNA: TGCAGCGTTGAGGTCCGACAGGTCCCTGGCTACACCTTC
CDR3: CSVEVRQVPGYTF
size: -
V: TRBV29-1
J: TRBJ1-2
D: -

DNA: TGTGCCAGCAGCCTTGACAGTCTAGCCAATGAGCAGTTCTTC
CDR3: CASSLDSLANEQFF
size: -
V: TRBV5-6
J: TRBJ2-1
D: -

DNA: TGTGCCAGCAGTAATACAGGTGTCGCGGGAGAAAAACTGTTTTTT
CDR3: CASSNTGVAGEKLFF
size: -
V: TRBV2
J: TRBJ1-4
D: -

DNA: TGTGCCATCAGTCTGGACCTTACCTACGAGCAGTACTTC
CDR3: CAISLDLTYEQYF
size: -
V: TRBV10-3
J: TRBJ2-7
D: -

DNA: TGTGCCAGCAGAAACACAGGGCGGTTCCAAGAGACCCAGTACTTC
CDR3: CASRNTGRFQETQYF
size: -
V: TRBV5-6
J: TRBJ2-5
D: -

DNA: TGTGCCAGCAGCCGATCAAGGGTTACCTACGAGCAGTACTTC
CDR3: CASSRSRVTYEQYF
size: -
V: TRBV16
J: TRBJ2-7
D: -

DNA: TGTGCCAGCAGTTTTCAGGGTTTGGCTGGCTACACCTTC
CDR3: CASSFQGLAGYTF
size: -
V: TRBV12-3/TRBV12-4
J: TRBJ1-2
D: -

DNA: TGTGCCAGCAGCCTAGGGGGGGCAGGGAAAGGCTACACCTTC
CDR3: CASSLGGAGKGYTF
size: -
V: TRBV9
J: TRBJ1-2
D: -

DNA: TGCAGTGCTAGAGCCCCACGCGGGGTTAGCACAGATACGCAGTATTTT
CDR3: CSARAPRGVSTDTQYF
size: few
V: TRBV20-1
J: TRBJ2-3
D: -

DNA: TGCAGTGCTGTCGGAGGGACCCAGTACTTC
CDR3: CSAVGGTQYF
size: -
V: TRBV20-1
J: TRBJ2-5
D: -

DNA: TGTGCCAGCAGTTTAGTTACCGCGACCCAGTACTTC
CDR3: CASSLVTATQYF
size: few
V: TRBV12-3/TRBV12-4
J: TRBJ2-5
D: -

DNA: TGCAGCGTCACCCAACAGGTTATAGAGACCCAGTACTTC
CDR3: CSVTQQVIETQYF
size: -
V: TRBV29-1
J: TRBJ2-5
D: -

DNA: TGTGCCAGCAGCCAAGTTTCGTCAGGAAACACCATATATTTT
CDR3: CASSQVSSGNTIYF
size: few
V: TRBV3-1
J: TRBJ1-3
D: -

DNA: TGTGCCAGCAGCTTAGAAGGGCAGGGGACCCAGTACTTC
CDR3: CASSLEGQGTQYF
size: -
V: TRBV7-3
J: TRBJ2-5
D: -

DNA: TGCAGCGTCGGGACAGGGATCGGTGGCTACACCTTC
CDR3: CSVGTGIGGYTF
size: many
V: TRBV29-1
J: TRBJ1-2
D: TRBD1

DNA: TGTGCCAGCAGCTTGACTAGCGTCCCCTACGAGCAGTACTTC
CDR3: CASSLTSVPYEQYF
size: -
V: TRBV7-9
J: TRBJ2-7
D: TRBD2

DNA: TGTGCCAGCAGCCTCGGACAGGTTAAGGGCTACACCTTC
CDR3: CASSLGQVKGYTF
size: -
V: TRBV12-3/TRBV12-4
J: TRBJ1-2
D: TRBD1

DNA: TGTGCCAGCAGTCTACGGGCCGGGTGGGAGACCCAGTACTTC
CDR3: CASSLRAGWETQYF
size: -
V: TRBV6-6
J: TRBJ2-5
D: -

DNA: TGTGCCAGCAGCGTGGCCGCCAGAGCCGACTTTGGCTACACCTTC
CDR3: CASSVAARADFGYTF
size: few
V: TRBV9
J: TRBJ1-2
D: -

DNA: TGCAGTACGAGGGCACAGGCTCGGGATTATGGCTACACCTTC
CDR3: CSTRAQARDYGYTF
size: -
V: TRBV20-1
J: TRBJ1-2
D: -

DNA: TGTGCCAGCAGTGGACCCAAGACAGGGAAAAATCAAGCTTTCTTT
CDR3: CASSGPKTGKNQAFF
size: -
V: TRBV6-1
J: TRBJ1-1
D: TRBD1

DNA: TGTGCCAGCAGCCCAAAGCCGGGACAGGGGACTCCCTACGAGCAGTACTTC
CDR3: CASSPKPGQGTPYEQYF
size: few
V: TRBV3-1
J: TRBJ2-7
D: TRBD1

DNA: TGTGCCAGCAGCTTAGTCCGACCTGGAGAGCGGGGGGACTACAATGAGCAGTTCTTC
CDR3: CASSLVRPGERGDYNEQFF
size: few
V: TRBV7-9
J: TRBJ2-1
D: TRBD2

DNA: TGCAGTCCTGGGCTAGCGGGGGCTAAGTCCTACAATGAGCAGTTCTTC
CDR3: CSPGLAGAKSYNEQFF
size: -
V: TRBV20-1
J: TRBJ2-1
D: TRBD2

DNA: TGTGCCAGCAGTTTATGGACTGCGCCGGCTAACTATGGCTACACCTTC
CDR3: CASSLWTAPANYGYTF
size: few
V: TRBV28
J: TRBJ1-2
D: -

DNA: TGTGCCAGCACGCCCGGGCACGCGGGGGGCTACACCTTC
CDR3: CASTPGHAGGYTF
size: many
V: TRBV2
J: TRBJ1-2
D: -

DNA: TGTGCCAGCAGCGGCCCGAACACCGGGGAGCTGTTTTTT
CDR3: CASSGPNTGELFF
size: -
V: TRBV9
J: TRBJ2-2
D: -

DNA: TGTGCCAGCAGTTACTCTCGAGGGTATGAAGCTTTCTTT
CDR3: CASSYSRGYEAFF
size: few
V: TRBV6-5
J: TRBJ1-1
D: -

DNA: TGCGCCAGCAGCCCTATTGGGACTAGCGGGGAGACCCAGTACTTC
CDR3: CASSPIGTSGETQYF
size: few
V: TRBV4-3
J: TRBJ2-5
D: TRBD2

DNA: TGTGCCAGCAGCCAGGCGGGGACTAGCGGACAAGAGACCCAGTACTTC
CDR3: CASSQAGTSGQETQYF
size: -
V: TRBV3-1
J: TRBJ2-5
D: TRBD2

DNA: TGTGCCAGCAGTGGGGCCGGGAGTTCAAGCACTGAAGCTTTCTTT
CDR3: CASSGAGSSSTEAFF
size: -
V: TRBV2
J: TRBJ1-1
D: -

DNA: TGCGCCAGCAGCATGGAGGCAGGGATGGGCACTGAAGCTTTCTTT
CDR3: CASSMEAGMGTEAFF
size: -
V: TRBV5-1
J: TRBJ1-1
D: -

DNA: TGTGCCAGCAGCCTAAGGGGACTAACCGAAAATAGAGAGACCCAGTACTTC
CDR3: CASSLRGLTENRETQYF
size: -
V: TRBV6-2/TRBV6-3
J: TRBJ2-5
D: TRBD2

DNA: TGTGCCAGCAGGAAGATAGCGGGGCCGTCGGAAGATGAGCAGTTCTTC
CDR3: CASRKIAGPSEDEQFF
size: -
V: TRBV12-3/TRBV12-4
J: TRBJ2-1
D: TRBD2

DNA: TGTGCCAGCAGCTTATACGCCGGCGTGGGTTCACCCCTCCACTTT
CDR3: CASSLYAGVGSPLHF
size: few
V: TRBV7-9
J: TRBJ1-6
D: -

DNA: TGTGCCAGCTCGCTCGGAGACAGGTTCCTCAATGAGCAGTTCTTC
CDR3: CASSLGDRFLNEQFF
size: -
V: TRBV18
J: TRBJ2-1
D: -

DNA: TGCAGCGTCCTGACGTCGGGTACCAATGAGCAGTTCTTC
CDR3: CSVLTSGTNEQFF
size: few
V: TRBV29-1
J: TRBJ2-1
D: -

DNA: TGCAGCGTCGGGACTTCTGGAAACACCATATATTTT
CDR3: CSVGTSGNTIYF
size: -
V: TRBV29-1
J: TRBJ1-3
D: -

DNA: TGCAGTGCTGGGGGGCCCGGGGCCAAAAACATTCAGTACTTC
CDR3: CSAGGPGAKNIQYF
size: few
V: TRBV20-1
J: TRBJ2-4
D: -

DNA: TGTGCCTGGAGTGTAGGAGGGCAAGAGACCCAGTACTTC
CDR3: CAWSVGGQETQYF
size: -
V: TRBV30
J: TRBJ2-5
D: -

DNA: TGCGCCAGCAGTACGGACCCACAAGAGACCCAGTACTTC
CDR3: CASSTDPQETQYF
size: -
V: TRBV5-1
J: TRBJ2-5
D: -

DNA: TGTGCCACCAGCAGAGACCGCTTTAGCGGGGGCCGGTCCTACGAGCAGTACTTC
CDR3: CATSRDRFSGGRSYEQYF
size: few
V: TRBV15
J: TRBJ2-7
D: TRBD2

DNA: TGTGCCAGCGAGCCGACAGGGATAAACTATGGCTACACCTTC
CDR3: CASEPTGINYGYTF
size: -
V: TRBV6-6
J: TRBJ1-2
D: TRBD1

DNA: TGTGCCAGCAGCCAGGGACCTTTAAATGAGCAGTTCTTC
CDR3: CASSQGPLNEQFF
size: few
V: TRBV7-9
J: TRBJ2-1
D: -

DNA: TGTGCCTGGAGTCAAGGGGGGGCGGCGGGTGAAGCTTTCTTT
CDR3: CAWSQGGAAGEAFF
size: -
V: TRBV30
J: TRBJ1-1
D: -

DNA: TGCGCCAGCGCCGTCGGGACTGCTGGAAACACCATATATTTT
CDR3: CASAVGTAGNTIYF
size: -
V: TRBV5-1
J: TRBJ1-3
D: -

DNA: TGTGCCAGCAGCCCCGGGACAGCCCATGGCTACACCTTC
CDR3: CASSPGTAHGYTF
size: few
V: TRBV14
J: TRBJ1-2
D: TRBD1

DNA: TGCGCCAGCAGCCAAGAGCGGGGGACAGGGGCCAACGTCCTGACTTTC
CDR3: CASSQERGTGANVLTF
size: few
V: TRBV4-3
J: TRBJ2-6
D: -

DNA: TGTGCCAGCAGTTACGGGACAGGTCGCGGCACCGGGGAGCTGTTTTTT
CDR3: CASSYGTGRGTGELFF
size: few
V: TRBV6-2/TRBV6-3
J: TRBJ2-2
D: TRBD1

DNA: TGCAGTGCTAACAGACTTCCGACTAACTACGAGCAGTACTTC
CDR3: CSANRLPTNYEQYF
size: few
V: TRBV20-1
J: TRBJ2-7
D: -